This TCR beta chain was identified in a study of T cell changes during pregnancy in multiple sclerosis. Germline loops: CDR1 LNHDA, CDR2 SQIVND (reference sequence). CDR3 length: 14 amino acids. V lost 8 bases and J 0 bases, leaving 13 bases between the germline ends. TCRdb's copy holds only in-frame clones and misses some; the assay was immunoSEQ multiplex PCR. Here the sample spans about 20,000 clones, 75% to 90% being singletons. Sequenced here: CD8+ T cells from peripheral blood mononuclear cells, sampled after pregnancy. The chain has TRBV19 and TRBJ1-1; TRBD1 might be the D (5 bases). This TCR derives from a female donor in good health, enrolled as a control in a pregnancy study. The CDR3 DNA is TGTGCCAGTGGTACTTGGGGCTTGAACACTGAAGCTTTCTTT. This codes for CASGTWGLNTEAFF.